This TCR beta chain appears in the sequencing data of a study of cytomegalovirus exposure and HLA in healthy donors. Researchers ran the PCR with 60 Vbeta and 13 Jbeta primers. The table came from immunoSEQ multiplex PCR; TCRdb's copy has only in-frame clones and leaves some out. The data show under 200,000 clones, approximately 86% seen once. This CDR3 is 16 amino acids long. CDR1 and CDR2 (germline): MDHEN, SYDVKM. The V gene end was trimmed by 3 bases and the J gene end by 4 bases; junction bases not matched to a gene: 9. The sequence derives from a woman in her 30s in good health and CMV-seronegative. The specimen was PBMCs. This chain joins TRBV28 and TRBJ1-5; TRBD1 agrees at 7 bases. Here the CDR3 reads CASSFRGRGKNQPQHF. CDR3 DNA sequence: TGTGCCAGCAGTTTTAGGGGGCGCGGGAAAAATCAGCCCCAGCATTTT.